A single sample gave rise to the 5 T cell receptor beta chains below, sequenced in a study of T cells after posttransplantation cyclophosphamide. Sequencing used immunoSEQ multiplex PCR; TCRdb keeps in-frame clones, though not all of them. The sample holds around 7,000 clones, and no clone turns up only once. Treatment was busulfan-fludarabine conditioning, a marrow graft, and cyclophosphamide on days +3 and +4. This sample comprised PBMCs, obtained after allogeneic stem cell transplant with posttransplant cyclophosphamide. These TCRs come from a female patient between 50 and 60 years old who received an allogeneic stem cell transplant from an unrelated donor, was CMV-positive, and had acute GVHD only. Part of the T cells may come from the graft donor.

This clone was recorded at least ten times. A read error may produce the germline difference seen at one junction end. The V and J genes are TRBV7-7 and TRBJ2-7, with TRBD1 identical over 11 bases. The CDR3 covers 14 residues. Per the germline V gene, CDR1 is SSHAT and CDR2 is FNYEAQ (reference sequence). The CDR3 region has the DNA TGTGCTAGCAGCCCCGGGACAGGGGGCTACGAGCAGTACTTC. This encodes CASSPGTGGYEQYF.

This clone was detected only a few times. The chain combines TRBV7-2 with TRBJ2-3; a possible D gene is TRBD2 (6 bases). The CDR3 spans 17 residues. V was shortened by 1 base and J by 2 bases, with 16 bases between the two germline ends. Germline V lookup: CDR1 SGHTA, CDR2 FQGNSA. CDR3 sequence (DNA): TGTGCCAGCAGCTTAGGCCCACAGGAGGGCCCCACAGATACGCAGTATTTT. This translates into CASSLGPQEGPTDTQYF.

Many counts were recorded for this clone. The junction shows a germline mismatch at one end, possibly a read error. This sample also contains other DNA sequences that code for the same CDR3. This sequence joins TRBV19 and TRBJ2-7; 11 positions match TRBD2. CDR3 length equals 15 residues. Germline V gene data show CDR1 as LNHDA and CDR2 as SQIVND (reference sequence). This CDR3 reads CARTPLAGDVCEQYF. DNA of the CDR3: TGCGCCAGGACACCACTAGCGGGAGACGTGTGCGAGCAGTACTTC.

At least ten counts were recorded for this clone. The CDR3 DNA follows: TGTGCCAGCAGCTCCTCTGTAATTCAGTACTTC. It yields the protein CASSSSVIQYF. This chain links TRBV7-2 with TRBJ2-4; D is unclear. The CDR3 is 11 amino acids. From germline, CDR1 is SGHTA and CDR2 FQGNSA. Trimming shortened V by 4 bases and J by 10 bases, and 8 bases separated the two germline ends.

As concerns this clone: Since a much larger clone is just one base distant, this may be a read error. The same CDR3 arises from other DNA sequences in this sample as well. The rearrangement links TRBV13 to TRBJ2-1, with D possibly TRBD2 on 6 matching bases. V was trimmed by 5 bases and J by 2 bases, leaving 16 bases between them. The CDR3 is 16 residues long. Germline CDR1 is PRHDT and CDR2 is FYEKMQ (reference sequence). The CDR3: CASSPPQRAPYNEQFF. CDR3 coding DNA: TGTGCCAGCAGCCCGCCCCAGCGGGCCCCCTACAATGAGCAGTTCTTC.